This TCR beta chain was found in a study of blood T cell repertoires in COVID-19. Study as a whole: The United States, Italy and Spain were the sources of the acute and convalescent COVID-19 samples. PBMCs, B-cell-depleted T cells, or T cells were the source of the cDNA or gDNA that made up the material.

TCRdb's table, derived via immunoSEQ multiplex PCR, lists solely in-frame clones and lacks some. The data contain about 200,000 clones, 70% to 85% of them singletons. The CDR3 has 16 amino acids. The germline CDR1 and CDR2 sequences are LGHDT and YNNKEL (reference sequence). V was pared by 4 bases and J by 1 base, with 5 bases of the junction left unmatched. Specimen: peripheral blood. The chain links TRBV3-1 (or the pseudogene TRBV3-2) to TRBJ1-3; 9 bases align to TRBD1. This clonotype was obtained from a woman aged 80 or older with COVID-19, enrolled during active disease. CDR3 protein: CASSPRDRDSGNTIYF. Written as DNA, the CDR3 is TGTGCCAGCAGCCCCCGGGACAGGGATTCTGGAAACACCATATATTTT.